Below are 14 T cell receptor beta chains sequenced from a single sample in a study of cytomegalovirus exposure and HLA in healthy donors. Profiling relied on immunoSEQ multiplex PCR, and the TCRdb table lists in-frame clones only, not all of them. The repertoire holds roughly 110,000 clones, with about 87% as singletons. What was sequenced was PBMCs. Receptors originate from a woman aged 18-30 years in good health and CMV-seropositive.

The chain has TRBV13 and TRBJ1-1, with no clear D. The germline CDR1 and CDR2 sequences are PRHDT and FYEKMQ (reference sequence). The CDR3 totals 14 residues. V lost 2 bases to trimming and J lost 3 bases, with 10 bases between them. CDR3 residues: CASSLSESDTEAFF. CDR3 nucleotide sequence: TGTGCCAGCAGCTTATCGGAAAGCGACACTGAAGCTTTCTTT.

The chain links TRBV15 to TRBJ2-1, with 9 positions matching TRBD1. The CDR3 spans 18 residues. The trim removed 1 base at V and 1 base at J, leaving 8 bases unmatched. Germline V lookup: CDR1 LNHNV, CDR2 YYDKDF (reference sequence). This CDR3 is CATSRAMGQGLSYNEQFF. The CDR3, as DNA: TGTGCCACCAGCAGAGCAATGGGACAGGGTCTTTCCTACAATGAGCAGTTCTTC. The full variable domain, its missing parts supplied by reference TRBV15 and TRBJ2-1, is DAMVIQNPRYQVTQFGKPVTLSCSQTLNHNVMYWYQQKSSQAPKLLFHYYDKDFNNEADTPDNFQSRRPNTSFCFLDIRSPGLGDTAMYLCATSRAMGQGLSYNEQFFGPGTRLTVL.

Only a few counts were recorded for this clone. The gene calls are TRBV7-2 and TRBJ1-6; tentative D call: TRBD1 (6 bases). V dropped 7 bases and J dropped 4 bases, with 14 bases sitting between them. Germline CDR1 is SGHTA and CDR2 is FQGNSA. CDR3 length: 15 residues. For the CDR3, the DNA is TGTGCCAGCACCCCCGGGACACCGTATAATTCACCCCTCCACTTT. Amino acids: CASTPGTPYNSPLHF.

The chain combines TRBV19 with TRBJ2-7; weak D call: TRBD1 (5 bases). V lost 6 bases to trimming and J lost 6 bases, with 15 bases between them. Germline V gene sequence: CDR1 LNHDA, CDR2 SQIVND (reference sequence). This CDR3 region has 13 residues. CDR3 bases: TGTGCCAGTAGCCAAGGCATAGGGGTCGAGCAGTACTTC. It is translated as CASSQGIGVEQYF.

The chain joins TRBV16 to TRBJ2-1, with 10 nucleotides matching TRBD2. J was trimmed by 3 bases and V by 2 bases; bases with no gene match: 10. CDR3 length: 18 amino acids. CDR1 is KGHSY, CDR2 FQNENV, per germline. Here the CDR3 reads CASSQSIERGGLYNEQFF. DNA of the CDR3: TGTGCCAGCAGCCAAAGTATAGAGCGGGGGGGTCTCTACAATGAGCAGTTCTTC.

The chain recombines TRBV28 with TRBJ2-1; 9 nucleotides agree with TRBD2. V lost 2 bases to trimming and J lost 3 bases; unmatched junction nucleotides: 2. Germline V gives CDR1 MDHEN, CDR2 SYDVKM. The CDR3 is 15 residues long. The DNA for the CDR3 is TGTGCCAGCAGTTTAAGGCGGGGGGGCTACAATGAGCAGTTCTTC. Its translation is CASSLRRGGYNEQFF.

The rearrangement uses TRBV28 and TRBJ1-2; D is ambiguous. The CDR3 has 12 residues. The germline gives CDR1 MDHEN, CDR2 SYDVKM. Trimming shortened V by 3 bases and J by 8 bases, and 10 bases separated the two germline ends. Written as DNA, the CDR3 is TGTGCCAGCAGTTTTCCGGGAGGCGGCTACACCTTC. It translates to CASSFPGGGYTF.

DNA of the CDR3: TGTGCCAGCAGTACCCTGACAGATTCACCCCTCCACTTT. It translates to CASSTLTDSPLHF. The rearrangement uses TRBV6-1 and TRBJ1-6; TRBD1 is a possible D gene (5 bases). V shed 5 bases and J shed 8 bases, with 10 bases lying between them. This CDR3 is built from 13 residues. The germline gives CDR1 MNHNS, CDR2 SASEGT.

This clone was seen more than once but under ten times. The chain links TRBV9 to TRBJ1-4, with a weak D call TRBD1 (5 bases). The CDR3 is 15 amino acids. V was clipped by 4 bases and J by 4 bases, with 14 bases between them. The germline gives CDR1 SGDLS, CDR2 YYNGEE. CDR3 loop: CASSPATAYNEKLFF. The CDR3 DNA sequence: TGTGCCAGCAGCCCCGCGACAGCCTATAATGAAAAACTGTTTTTT.

V gene TRBV6-1 combines with J gene TRBJ2-7; D is perhaps TRBD2 (5 bases). Germline V gene data show CDR1 as MNHNS and CDR2 as SASEGT. The CDR3 is 12 residues long. This CDR3 is CASSEALFGKIV. The CDR3 nucleotides are TGTGCCAGCAGTGAAGCTCTTTTCGGGAAAATTGTC.

This clone has a single count. This chain links TRBV19 with TRBJ1-2; 7 bases map to TRBD1. V gave up 7 bases and J gave up 2 bases; unmatched junction bases: 7. CDR1 is LNHDA, CDR2 SQIVND, per germline (reference sequence). This CDR3 has 14 residues. The CDR3 reads CASIRTGENYGYTF. The CDR3 DNA reads as TGTGCCAGTATCCGGACAGGCGAAAACTATGGCTACACCTTC.

About this clone: Germline and junction disagree at one end, which may indicate a read error. The genes are TRBV15 and TRBJ2-1; D perhaps matches TRBD1 (6 bases). There are 14 residues in the CDR3. Germline values: CDR1 LNHNV, CDR2 YYDKDF (reference sequence). The CDR3 loop reads CATSGDSKGDEQFF. The CDR3 DNA is TGTGCCACCAGCGGAGACTCAAAGGGGGATGAGCAGTTCTTC.

The gene calls are TRBV6-5 and TRBJ2-5; D may be TRBD2 (5 bases). The DNA end favors TRBJ2-7, so the J call may be wrong. The CDR3 contains 14 residues. From germline, CDR1 is MNHEY and CDR2 SVGAGI. This chain's CDR3 is CASSYGPGVYEQYF. In nucleotides, the CDR3 is TGTGCCAGCAGTTACGGGCCCGGGGTATACGAGCAGTACTTC.

The chain recombines TRBV5-1 with TRBJ1-3, with 7 positions matching TRBD1. The CDR3 runs to 16 residues. Germline V lookup: CDR1 SGHRS, CDR2 YFSETQ. The V gene end was trimmed by 4 bases and the J gene end by 4 bases; junction bases not matched to a gene: 11. Written as DNA, the CDR3 is TGCGCCAGCAGCGGATCAGGGACAGTAGGAGGAAACACCATATATTTT. This gives the protein CASSGSGTVGGNTIYF. Supplemented by reference TRBV5-1 and TRBJ1-3, the full variable domain reads KAGVTQTPRYLIKTRGQQVTLSCSPISGHRSVSWYQQTPGQGLQFLFEYFSETQRNKGNFPGRFSGRQFSNSRSEMNVSTLELGDSALYLCASSGSGTVGGNTIYFGEGSWLTVV.